This T cell receptor (beta chain) derives from a study of blood T cell repertoires in COVID-19. Here immunoSEQ multiplex PCR was the method, and the copy in TCRdb shows in-frame clones only, minus some. Of 210,000 or so clones in the sample, about 83% were seen once. Per the germline V gene, CDR1 is LGHNT and CDR2 is FRNRAP. The CDR3 runs 17 residues. V gave up 0 bases and J gave up 1 base; unmatched junction bases: 4. The source material was peripheral blood. This rearrangement joins TRBV12-5 to TRBJ1-1; TRBD1 agrees at 11 bases. The sequence was collected from a woman aged 50 to 60 with active or convalescent COVID-19. For the CDR3, the DNA is TGTGCTAGTGGTTTGGTCGGGACAGGGGGAAGGAACACTGAAGCTTTCTTT. Protein product: CASGLVGTGGRNTEAFF.